Shown below are 22 T cell receptor beta chains from a single sample sequenced in a study of persistence of HIV-infected CD4 T cells. This was the immunoSEQ version 4 assay in survey mode. Sequenced by immunoSEQ multiplex PCR; TCRdb stores in-frame clones only, minus some. The table includes 50,000 to 65,000 clones, about four fifths detected once. Their antigens are not known. An overlapping HIV-1 Gag peptide pool stimulated these cells at 1 ug/peptide/mL. Memory cells lacking CD40L and CD69 with high CD45RO were sorted. Sequenced material: CD4+ T cells sorted from PBMCs after approximately 19-hour stimulation, taken from a patient who received antiretroviral therapy. These receptors were collected from an adult man with HIV who was CMV-seropositive.

Details on this clone: One end of the junction is discordant with germline, which a read error may explain. V gene TRBV12-3 or TRBV12-4 combines with J gene TRBJ1-3, with TRBD1 as a possible D gene (5 bases). The CDR3 has 11 residues. CDR3: CASSLPGPRHF. The CDR3, as DNA: TGTGCCAGCAGTTTACCGGGACCCAGGCATTTT.

V usage is TRBV3-1 (or the pseudogene TRBV3-2) and J usage is TRBJ1-6; a weak D match, TRBD1 (5 bases). Deletions cut 5 bases from V and 9 bases from J, with 17 bases between. The CDR3 runs to 15 residues. The germline V gene encodes CDR1 LGHDT and CDR2 YNNKEL (reference sequence). CDR3 region: CASSEQVLRGSPLHF. CDR3 bases: TGTGCCAGCAGCGAACAGGTACTACGTGGTTCACCCCTCCACTTT.

The chain is built from TRBV3-1 (or the pseudogene TRBV3-2) and TRBJ1-3; D unclear. V dropped 5 bases and J dropped 2 bases, with 19 bases sitting between them. CDR1 is LGHDT and CDR2 is YNNKEL in the germline V gene (reference sequence). This CDR3 is built from 17 residues. CDR3 residues: CASSSRPRRFTGNTIYF. In DNA form, the CDR3 reads TGTGCCAGCAGCTCCCGACCGAGGCGATTTACTGGAAACACCATATATTTT.

V is TRBV18 and J is TRBJ2-2, with 8 positions matching TRBD1. After removal of 6 bases from V and 4 bases from J, the junction contained 7 bases not matched to a gene. The V gene's germline CDR1 is KGHSH and CDR2 LQKENI. The CDR3 sequence is 15 residues long. The CDR3 nucleotides read TGTGCCAGCTCCTCCGGACAGGGTGGCACCGGGGAGCTGTTTTTT. Translation gives CASSSGQGGTGELFF.

The CDR3 region has the DNA TGTGCCACCAGCAGAGATACAGGGTTAACCTACGAGCAGTACTTC. This encodes CATSRDTGLTYEQYF. This chain joins TRBV15 and TRBJ2-7; D may be TRBD1 (6 bases). Germline assignment: CDR1 LNHNV and CDR2 YYDKDF (reference sequence). CDR3 length: 15 residues. The germline V and J ends were trimmed by 0 bases and 2 bases, with 11 bases remaining between them.

This chain uses TRBV28 with TRBJ1-1; D remains ambiguous. The V end lost 3 bases, the J end lost 5 bases, and 19 bases lay between the germline ends. The CDR3 extends over 16 amino acids. Germline CDR1 MDHEN, CDR2 SYDVKM. The CDR3 here is CASSFVKRTSGTEAFF. The CDR3 nucleotides read TGTGCCAGCAGTTTCGTTAAAAGGACTTCGGGGACTGAAGCTTTCTTT.

The chain is built from TRBV29-1 and TRBJ2-5; possible D gene TRBD1, 6 bases. Trimming pared 4 bases from V and 2 bases from J, leaving 11 bases between. Germline values: CDR1 SQVTM, CDR2 ANQGSEA. The CDR3 is made up of 13 amino acids. CDR3 coding DNA: TGCAGCGTTGCGGGACAACTACAAGAGACCCAGTACTTC. Encoded protein: CSVAGQLQETQYF.

This clone was counted between two and nine times. CDR3 loop: CASSWDSNQPQHF. The CDR3 region has the DNA TGTGCCAGCAGCTGGGACAGTAATCAGCCCCAGCATTTT. This sequence joins TRBV5-4 and TRBJ1-5, with 7 bases aligning to TRBD1. The V segment lost 3 bases and the J segment 4 bases; nucleotides outside the gene matches: 1. The CDR3 covers 13 residues. Germline V lookup: CDR1 SGHNT, CDR2 YYREEE (reference sequence).

J is TRBJ1-1 and V is TRBV5-1, with a weak D call TRBD1 (6 bases). This CDR3 region has 15 residues. V was trimmed by 0 bases and J by 1 base, leaving 10 bases between them. Per the germline V gene, CDR1 is SGHRS and CDR2 is YFSETQ. The CDR3 DNA reads TGCGCCAGCAGCTTGGCCACGGACAGGAACACTGAAGCTTTCTTT. This sequence encodes CASSLATDRNTEAFF.

The rearrangement uses TRBV12-5 and TRBJ1-3; the D gene is possibly TRBD1 (5 bases). Trimming cost V 2 bases and J 0 bases, with 11 bases left between them. Germline loops: CDR1 LGHNT, CDR2 FRNRAP. CDR3 length: 16 amino acids. CDR3 protein: CASGLRSGPSGNTIYF. In DNA, the CDR3 is TGTGCTAGTGGTTTGAGGTCGGGGCCCTCTGGAAACACCATATATTTT.

The genes are TRBV4-1 and TRBJ1-2; 7 nucleotides align to TRBD1. The J segment lost 4 bases and the V segment lost 4 bases, leaving 9 bases of the junction unmatched. The CDR3 loop spans 15 amino acids. Germline V gene data show CDR1 as MGHRA and CDR2 as YSYEKL. CDR3 nucleotides: TGCGCCAGCAGCCCAGCAATTCAGGGGGGCTATGGCTACACCTTC. Its translation: CASSPAIQGGYGYTF.

Details on this clone: Other DNA sequences in the same sample also yield this CDR3. V and J are TRBV6-1 and TRBJ1-5, with D possibly matching TRBD1 (5 bases). The germline CDR1 and CDR2 sequences are MNHNS and SASEGT. The CDR3 loop spans 13 amino acids. V lost 1 base, J lost 7 bases, and 8 bases lay in between. Written as DNA, the CDR3 is TGTGCCAGCAGTGAAGTAAGGGGACAGCCCCAGCATTTT. Translation: CASSEVRGQPQHF.

This clone was picked up one time. The gene calls are TRBV29-1 and TRBJ1-1; D is unresolved. This CDR3 has 13 amino acids. Trimming took off 1 base at V and 5 bases at J, with 11 bases between the two ends. CDR1 SQVTM and CDR2 ANQGSEA come from the germline V gene. CDR3 region: CSVEARPRTEAFF. The CDR3 region has the DNA TGCAGCGTTGAAGCCCGTCCTAGAACTGAAGCTTTCTTT.

This clone showed up just once. The V call is TRBV5-4, the J call TRBJ1-3; D gene ambiguous. Trimming removed 4 bases from V and 0 bases from J, with 11 bases in between. Germline V gene lookup returns CDR1 SGHNT and CDR2 YYREEE (reference sequence). The CDR3 extends over 15 amino acids. CDR3 residues: CASSLDLSSGNTIYF. Here the CDR3 DNA reads TGTGCCAGCAGCCTGGACCTGAGCTCTGGAAACACCATATATTTT.

V usage is TRBV3-1 (or the pseudogene TRBV3-2) and J usage is TRBJ2-1; no firm D call. Trimming took 2 bases from V and 0 from J, leaving 8 bases between them. This CDR3 has 15 residues. Germline V lookup: CDR1 LGHDT, CDR2 YNNKEL (reference sequence). Here the CDR3 reads CASSQKGVSYNEQFF. CDR3 coding DNA: TGTGCCAGCAGCCAAAAGGGCGTCTCCTACAATGAGCAGTTCTTC.

This chain uses TRBV10-1 with TRBJ1-1; D not resolved. The germline V gene has CDR1 WNHNN and CDR2 SYGVQD (reference sequence). CDR3 length: 13 residues. V lost 8 bases and J 1 base, leaving 11 bases between the germline ends. CDR3 sequence: CASREVENTEAFF. The CDR3 nucleotides are TGCGCCAGCCGCGAGGTGGAGAACACTGAAGCTTTCTTT.

This clone was seen only once. The CDR3, as DNA: TGTGCCAGCAGCTGGAGGGGGGCACAGTCTGGGGCCAACGTCCTGACTTTC. Translated: CASSWRGAQSGANVLTF. V and J are TRBV2 and TRBJ2-6; D may be TRBD1 or TRBD2 (6 bases each). Germline lookup yields CDR1 SNHLY and CDR2 FYNNEI. The CDR3 extends over 17 amino acids. V was trimmed by 6 bases and J by 1 base, leaving 16 bases between them.

The rearrangement joins TRBV2 to TRBJ1-6, with unresolved D. The CDR3 is 14 residues long. Germline loops: CDR1 SNHLY, CDR2 FYNNEI. The ends were cut back, 8 bases at V and 5 bases at J, with 13 bases in the middle. CDR3 nucleotide sequence: TGTGCCAGCTCCCTCAACTTTAATAATTCACCCCTCCACTTT. This translates into CASSLNFNNSPLHF.

The J gene is TRBJ2-7, the V gene TRBV18; 8 positions match TRBD2. Germline CDR1 reads KGHSH; CDR2 reads LQKENI. Losses at the gene ends were 0 bases for V and 3 bases for J; bases not matched to a gene: 7. There are 16 residues in the CDR3. In DNA, the CDR3 is TGTGCCAGCTCACCACCAAACGGGAGGGGCAACTACGAGCAGTACTTC. As protein: CASSPPNGRGNYEQYF.

The chain is built from TRBV6-4 and TRBJ2-1, with 10 nucleotides matching TRBD1. CDR1 and CDR2 (germline): MRHNA, SNTAGT. V lost 4 bases to trimming and J lost 1 base; unmatched junction nucleotides: 4. This CDR3 region has 16 residues. Written as DNA, the CDR3 is TGTGCCAGCAGTGCGGTGGGACAGGGGTCCTACAATGAGCAGTTCTTC. Protein: CASSAVGQGSYNEQFF.

This clone was seen once. V is TRBV13 and J is TRBJ1-6, with D possibly TRBD1 on 6 matching bases. In germline, CDR1 is PRHDT, CDR2 FYEKMQ (reference sequence). V was trimmed by 3 bases and J by 10 bases, leaving 13 bases between them. The CDR3 runs to 14 residues. CDR3 region: CASSFQGSGSPLHF. CDR3 coding DNA: TGTGCCAGCAGCTTTCAGGGGTCTGGGTCACCCCTCCACTTT.

The genes are TRBV6-1 and TRBJ2-7; 7 bases fit TRBD2. Unmatched junction bases numbered 10, after V lost 2 bases and J lost 6 bases. The CDR3 runs 15 residues. Germline lookup yields CDR1 MNHNS and CDR2 SASEGT. The CDR3 is CASSESQRGSSEQYF. CDR3 DNA sequence: TGTGCCAGCAGTGAAAGCCAGCGGGGATCCAGCGAGCAGTACTTC.